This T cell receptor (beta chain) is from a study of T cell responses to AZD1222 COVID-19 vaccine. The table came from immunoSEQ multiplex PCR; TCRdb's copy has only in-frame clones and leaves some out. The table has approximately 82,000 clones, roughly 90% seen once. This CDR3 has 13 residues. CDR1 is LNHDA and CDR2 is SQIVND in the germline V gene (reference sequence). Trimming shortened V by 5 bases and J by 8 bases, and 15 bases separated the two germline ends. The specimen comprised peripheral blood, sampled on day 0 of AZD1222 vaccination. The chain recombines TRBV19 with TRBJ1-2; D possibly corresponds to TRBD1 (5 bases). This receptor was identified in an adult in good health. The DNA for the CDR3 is TGTGCCAGTAGTGCCAGAACTGGGGGGGGCTACACCTTC. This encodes CASSARTGGGYTF.